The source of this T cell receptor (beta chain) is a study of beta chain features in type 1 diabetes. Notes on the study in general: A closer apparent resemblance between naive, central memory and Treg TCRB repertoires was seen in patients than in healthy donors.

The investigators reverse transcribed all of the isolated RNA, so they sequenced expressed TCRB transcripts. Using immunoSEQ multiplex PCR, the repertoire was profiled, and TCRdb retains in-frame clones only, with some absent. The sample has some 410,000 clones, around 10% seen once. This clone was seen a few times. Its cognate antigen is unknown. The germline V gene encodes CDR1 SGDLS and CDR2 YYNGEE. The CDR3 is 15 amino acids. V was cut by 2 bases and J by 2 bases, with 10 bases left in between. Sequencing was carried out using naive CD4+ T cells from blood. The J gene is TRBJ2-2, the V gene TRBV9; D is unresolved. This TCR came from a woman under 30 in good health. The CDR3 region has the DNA TGTGCCAGCAGCGTCATCCCCGATAACACCGGGGAGCTGTTTTTT. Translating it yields CASSVIPDNTGELFF.